Listed below are T cell receptor beta chains from one sample, sequenced in a study of blood T cell repertoires in COVID-19. Assay used: immunoSEQ multiplex PCR; TCRdb lists only in-frame clones, some missing. The table records about 220,000 clones, about four fifths of them present only once. Sequencing was done on a sample of PBMCs or T cells enriched from blood (not recorded which). These receptors all come from a woman aged 60-75 years who had recovered from COVID-19. Both conserved end residues are part of each CDR3. Each record gives: clone size, D gene, V gene, J gene, CDR3 protein, CDR3 DNA. The D gene is left open where the match is weak. The size entry is marked missing in some rows and otherwise reads once, few, many or a size class.

size: few; D: -; V: TRBV18; J: TRBJ2-1; CDR3: CASSPPSSGRGGLNEQFF; DNA: TGTGCCAGCTCACCACCGTCTTCTGGCAGGGGTGGGCTCAATGAGCAGTTCTTC
size: -; D: -; V: TRBV7-2; J: TRBJ2-1; CDR3: CASSRRGGEDNEQFF; DNA: TGTGCCAGCAGTCGAAGGGGCGGGGAGGACAATGAGCAGTTCTTC
size: -; D: TRBD1; V: TRBV3-1/TRBV3-2; J: TRBJ1-6; CDR3: CASSLGTDYNSPLHF; DNA: TGTGCCAGCAGCCTGGGGACAGACTATAATTCACCCCTCCACTTT
size: -; D: TRBD1; V: TRBV7-9; J: TRBJ1-6; CDR3: CASSPYRGLSSPLHF; DNA: TGTGCCAGCAGCCCGTACAGGGGGCTAAGTTCACCCCTCCACTTT
size: -; D: -; V: TRBV19; J: TRBJ2-7; CDR3: CASSVARDKGREQYF; DNA: TGTGCCAGTAGTGTGGCCCGGGACAAGGGACGCGAGCAGTACTTC
size: -; D: -; V: TRBV4-3; J: TRBJ1-1; CDR3: CASSPENRVSPEAFF; DNA: TGCGCCAGCAGCCCGGAAAACAGGGTTAGCCCTGAAGCTTTCTTT
size: -; D: TRBD2; V: TRBV18; J: TRBJ2-3; CDR3: CASQPLSTSGTDTQYF; DNA: TGTGCCAGTCAACCCCTATCGACTAGCGGCACAGATACGCAGTATTTT
size: -; D: TRBD1; V: TRBV4-2; J: TRBJ1-6; CDR3: CASSQTGTGGTYNSPLHF; DNA: TGTGCCAGCAGCCAGACCGGGACAGGGGGTACCTATAATTCACCCCTCCACTTT
size: -; D: TRBD1; V: TRBV18; J: TRBJ1-5; CDR3: CASSPTGTGVQPQHF; DNA: TGTGCCAGCTCACCGACCGGGACAGGGGTTCAGCCCCAGCATTTT
size: -; D: -; V: TRBV30; J: TRBJ2-2; CDR3: CAWSVSILGRCGELFF; DNA: TGTGCCTGGAGTGTTTCTATACTAGGTCGATGCGGGGAGCTGTTTTTT
size: -; D: -; V: TRBV6-5; J: TRBJ2-3; CDR3: CASSYSAGGTDTQYF; DNA: TGTGCCAGCAGTTATTCGGCAGGGGGCACAGATACGCAGTATTTT
size: -; D: -; V: TRBV6-5; J: TRBJ1-5; CDR3: CASSPLTQGAQHF; DNA: TGTGCCAGCAGCCCCTTGACCCAAGGGGCCCAGCATTTT
size: few; D: -; V: TRBV19; J: TRBJ2-4; CDR3: CASSIQGSIQYF; DNA: TGTGCCAGTAGTATACAGGGGAGCATTCAGTACTTC
size: once; D: -; V: TRBV5-1; J: TRBJ1-1; CDR3: CASSLASGVRTEAFF; DNA: TGCGCCAGCAGCTTGGCCTCAGGGGTGCGGACTGAAGCTTTCTTT
size: -; D: TRBD1; V: TRBV5-1; J: TRBJ1-1; CDR3: CASSLGDSSNTEAFF; DNA: TGCGCCAGCAGCTTGGGGGACAGTTCGAACACTGAAGCTTTCTTT
size: once; D: -; V: TRBV7-2; J: TRBJ1-5; CDR3: CASSLAYTNQPQHF; DNA: TGTGCCAGCAGCTTAGCGTACACCAATCAGCCCCAGCATTTT
size: -; D: TRBD1; V: TRBV27; J: TRBJ1-1; CDR3: CASSFLRQGKDTEAFF; DNA: TGTGCCAGCAGTTTCCTGAGACAGGGGAAGGACACTGAAGCTTTCTTT
size: -; D: -; V: TRBV11-2; J: TRBJ1-4; CDR3: CASSLGAGKLFF; DNA: TGTGCCAGCAGCTTAGGGGCAGGTAAACTGTTTTTT
size: -; D: TRBD1; V: TRBV11-1; J: TRBJ1-4; CDR3: CASSLRPGQGKEKLFF; DNA: TGTGCCAGCAGCTTACGACCGGGACAGGGGAAAGAAAAACTGTTTTTT
size: -; D: TRBD1; V: TRBV6-5; J: TRBJ1-2; CDR3: CASSLRDRHNYGYTF; DNA: TGTGCCAGCAGTCTCCGGGACAGGCATAACTATGGCTACACCTTC
size: -; D: -; V: TRBV18; J: TRBJ2-4; CDR3: CASSFGVAAKNIQYF; DNA: TGTGCCAGCTCATTCGGGGTTGCGGCCAAAAACATTCAGTACTTC
size: -; D: TRBD1; V: TRBV10-3; J: TRBJ1-2; CDR3: CAITDYKGQIYGYTF; DNA: TGTGCCATCACCGATTATAAGGGACAGATCTATGGCTACACCTTC
size: -; D: -; V: TRBV10-3; J: TRBJ1-4; CDR3: CAISGQGGEKLFF; DNA: TGTGCCATCAGTGGTCAGGGAGGTGAAAAACTGTTTTTT